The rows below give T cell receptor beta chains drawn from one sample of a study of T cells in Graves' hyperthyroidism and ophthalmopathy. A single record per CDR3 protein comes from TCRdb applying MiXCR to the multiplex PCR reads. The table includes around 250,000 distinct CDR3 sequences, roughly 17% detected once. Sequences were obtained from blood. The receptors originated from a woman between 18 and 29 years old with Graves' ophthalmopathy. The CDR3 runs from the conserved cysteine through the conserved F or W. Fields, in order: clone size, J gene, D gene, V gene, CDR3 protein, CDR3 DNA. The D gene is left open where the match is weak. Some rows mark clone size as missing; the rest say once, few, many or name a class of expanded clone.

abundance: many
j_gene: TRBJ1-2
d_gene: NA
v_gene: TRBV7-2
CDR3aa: CASSLQGSWGYTF
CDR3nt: TGTGCCAGCAGCTTACAGGGAAGTTGGGGCTACACCTTC

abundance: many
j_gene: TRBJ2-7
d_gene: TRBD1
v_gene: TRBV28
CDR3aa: CASSPADRTYEQYF
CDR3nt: TGTGCCAGCAGTCCCGCGGACAGGACCTACGAGCAGTACTTC

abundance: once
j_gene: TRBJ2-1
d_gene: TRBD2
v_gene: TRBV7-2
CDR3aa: CASSRSGLAENNEQFF
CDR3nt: TGTGCCAGCAGTCGTTCAGGGCTAGCGGAAAACAATGAGCAGTTCTTC

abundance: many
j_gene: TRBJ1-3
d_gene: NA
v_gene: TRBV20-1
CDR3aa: CSALTRTGNTIYF
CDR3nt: TGCAGTGCCCTGACACGGACTGGAAACACCATATATTTT

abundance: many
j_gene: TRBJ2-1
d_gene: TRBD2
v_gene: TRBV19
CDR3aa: CASSPGGRPNEQFF
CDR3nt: TGTGCCAGTAGTCCCGGCGGGAGACCCAATGAGCAGTTCTTC

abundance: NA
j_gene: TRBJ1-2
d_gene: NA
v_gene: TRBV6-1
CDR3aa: CASSEAGGDNRYTF
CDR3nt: TGTGCCAGCAGTGAAGCGGGGGGCGACAATCGCTACACCTTC

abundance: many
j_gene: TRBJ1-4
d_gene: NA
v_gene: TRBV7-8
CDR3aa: CASRSTGNEKLFF
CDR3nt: TGTGCCAGCAGATCAACAGGGAATGAAAAACTGTTTTTT

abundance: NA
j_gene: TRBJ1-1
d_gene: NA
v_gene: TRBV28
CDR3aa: CASRPALNTEAFF
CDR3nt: TGTGCCAGCAGACCAGCCTTGAACACTGAAGCTTTCTTT

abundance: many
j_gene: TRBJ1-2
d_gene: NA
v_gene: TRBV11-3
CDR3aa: CASSLEGLGGYTF
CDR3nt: TGTGCCAGCAGCTTAGAAGGGCTCGGGGGCTACACCTTC

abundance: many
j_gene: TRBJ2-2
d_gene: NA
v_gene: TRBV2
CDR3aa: CASSVGQTPTGELFF
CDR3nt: TGTGCCAGCAGTGTGGGCCAGACACCCACCGGGGAGCTGTTTTTT

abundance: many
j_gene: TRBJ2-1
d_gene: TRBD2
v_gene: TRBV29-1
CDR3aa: CSVERAGGPHNEQFF
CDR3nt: TGCAGCGTTGAACGGGCGGGAGGGCCGCACAATGAGCAGTTCTTC

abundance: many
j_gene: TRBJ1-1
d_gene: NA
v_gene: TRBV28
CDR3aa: CASSWDGNTEAFF
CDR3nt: TGTGCCAGCAGTTGGGACGGGAACACTGAAGCTTTCTTT

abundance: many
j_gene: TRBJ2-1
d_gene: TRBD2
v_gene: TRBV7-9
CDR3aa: CASSLGLAGLNEQFF
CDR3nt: TGTGCCAGCAGCTTGGGACTAGCGGGACTCAATGAGCAGTTCTTC

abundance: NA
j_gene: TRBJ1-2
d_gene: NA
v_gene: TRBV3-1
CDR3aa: CASSQKGREGYTF
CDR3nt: TGTGCCAGCAGCCAAAAGGGCCGGGAGGGCTACACCTTC

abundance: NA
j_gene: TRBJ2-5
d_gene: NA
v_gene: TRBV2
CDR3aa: CASTSYRQETQYF
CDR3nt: TGTGCCAGCACATCTTACAGGCAAGAGACCCAGTACTTC

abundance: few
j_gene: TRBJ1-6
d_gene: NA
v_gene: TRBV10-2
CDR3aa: CASSELSGPGSPLHF
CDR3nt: TGCGCCAGCAGTGAATTGTCTGGGCCCGGGTCACCCCTCCACTTT

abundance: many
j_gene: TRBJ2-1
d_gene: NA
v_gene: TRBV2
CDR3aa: CASSVSPSSYNEQFF
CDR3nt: TGTGCCAGCAGTGTATCCCCGAGCTCCTACAATGAGCAGTTCTTC

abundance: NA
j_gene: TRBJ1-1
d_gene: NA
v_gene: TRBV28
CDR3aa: CASSLRPPGNTEAFF
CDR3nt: TGTGCCAGCAGTTTACGTCCACCGGGGAACACTGAAGCTTTCTTT

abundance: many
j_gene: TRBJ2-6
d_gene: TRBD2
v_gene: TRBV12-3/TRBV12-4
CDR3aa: CASSLSAGSGANVLTF
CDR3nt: TGTGCCAGCAGTTTATCAGCGGGGTCTGGGGCCAACGTCCTGACTTTC

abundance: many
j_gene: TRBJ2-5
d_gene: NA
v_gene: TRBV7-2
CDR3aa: CASSLWLQETQYF
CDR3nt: TGTGCCAGCAGCTTATGGTTACAGGAGACCCAGTACTTC

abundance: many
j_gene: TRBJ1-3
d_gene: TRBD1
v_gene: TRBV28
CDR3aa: CASSSGGRNTIYF
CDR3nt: TGTGCCAGCAGTTCAGGGGGACGAAACACCATATATTTT

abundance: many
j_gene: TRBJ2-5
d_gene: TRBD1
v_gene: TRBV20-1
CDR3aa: CSASPGTGMGETQYF
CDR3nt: TGCAGTGCGTCGCCCGGGACAGGGATGGGAGAGACCCAGTACTTC

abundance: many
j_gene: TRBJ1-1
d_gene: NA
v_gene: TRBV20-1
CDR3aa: CSARDNDPNTEAFF
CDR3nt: TGCAGTGCTAGAGACAACGACCCGAACACTGAAGCTTTCTTT

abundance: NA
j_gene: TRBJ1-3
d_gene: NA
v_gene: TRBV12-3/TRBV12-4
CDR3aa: CASSLDASSGNTIYF
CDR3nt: TGTGCCAGCAGTTTAGACGCCAGCTCTGGAAACACCATATATTTT

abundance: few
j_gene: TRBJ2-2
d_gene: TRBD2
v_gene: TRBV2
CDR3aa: CASSKTRLAGAPASNTGELFF
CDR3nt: TGTGCCAGCAGTAAAACTCGACTAGCGGGGGCCCCGGCCTCGAACACCGGGGAGCTGTTTTTT

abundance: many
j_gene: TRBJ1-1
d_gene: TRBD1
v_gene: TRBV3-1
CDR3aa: CASNSQGSGTEAFF
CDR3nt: TGTGCCAGCAATTCACAGGGGTCGGGCACTGAAGCTTTCTTT

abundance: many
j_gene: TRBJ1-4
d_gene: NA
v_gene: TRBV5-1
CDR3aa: CASSLPGVNEKLFF
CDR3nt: TGCGCCAGCAGCTTGCCAGGGGTAAATGAAAAACTGTTTTTT